This T cell receptor (beta chain) was documented in a study of T cell repertoires in cytomegalovirus infection. Turning to the study itself: Matching HLA type and CMV infection were both indicated by public TCR beta signatures. The study's findings and limits: Identification of carriers of CMV plus the relevant HLA was performed using cumulative public TCR beta family frequency. There were HLA-C-restricted CMV-specific TCR beta clonotypes dominating the ex vivo response.

Concerning this clonotype: What it recognizes is unknown.

The CDR3 sequence is 16 residues long. Deletions cut 1 base from V and 0 bases from J, with 10 bases between. Germline V gives CDR1 SGHVS, CDR2 FQNEAQ. One entry per CDR3 protein results from TCRdb running MiXCR on the reads. The sample comprises more than 350,000 distinct CDR3 sequences, approximately 31% of which are singletons, and roughly 13% rests with the top ten. This sequence joins TRBV7-8 and TRBJ2-1, with a weak D call TRBD1 (5 bases). Sequenced sample: PBMCs. The clonotype was recovered from a human donor in good health (CMV status not recorded). Some clones in this sample may be carry-over from other donors' samples. The CDR3 loop reads CASSLGRASSYNEQFF. In nucleotides, the CDR3 is TGTGCCAGCAGCTTAGGCAGGGCTAGCTCCTACAATGAGCAGTTCTTC.